Shown below are 18 T cell receptor beta chains from a single sample sequenced in a study of T cell responses to AZD1222 COVID-19 vaccine. Sequencing used immunoSEQ multiplex PCR; TCRdb keeps in-frame clones, though not all of them. The sample contains more than 250,000 clones, more than 85% of which appear only once. Source: peripheral blood, taken on day 0 of AZD1222 vaccination. All receptors derive from an adult in good health.

The gene calls are TRBV30 and TRBJ2-4; 15 positions agree with TRBD2. V gave up 0 bases and J gave up 0 bases; unmatched junction bases: 6. Per the germline V gene, CDR1 is GTSNPN and CDR2 is SVGIG (reference sequence). The CDR3 is made up of 19 amino acids. The CDR3 loop is CAWSVLRTSGRAAKNIQYF. For the CDR3, the DNA is TGTGCCTGGAGTGTACTCAGGACTAGCGGGAGGGCAGCCAAAAACATTCAGTACTTC. The full variable domain, completed using reference TRBV30 and TRBJ2-4, is SQTIHQWPATLVQPVGSPLSLECTVEGTSNPNLYWYRQAAGRGLQLLFYSVGIGQISSEVPQNLSASRPQDRQFILSSKKLLLSDSGFYLCAWSVLRTSGRAAKNIQYFGAGTRLSVL.

This clone was found once. The rearrangement uses TRBV5-8 and TRBJ2-1; 9 bases match TRBD1. Germline V CDR1 and CDR2: SGHTS, YDEGEE. The V segment lost 6 bases and the J segment 8 bases; nucleotides outside the gene matches: 9. This CDR3 spans 14 amino acids. CDR3 in amino acids: CASNKRDRVYEQFF. CDR3 nucleotides: TGTGCCAGCAATAAGCGGGACAGGGTCTATGAGCAGTTCTTC.

The V and J genes are TRBV3-1 (or the pseudogene TRBV3-2) and TRBJ1-1; TRBD1 matches at 8 bases. The ends lost 5 bases at V and 5 bases at J; junction bases unmatched: 10. CDR1 is LGHDT, CDR2 YNNKEL, per germline (reference sequence). The CDR3 extends over 15 amino acids. The CDR3 DNA is TGTGCCAGCAGCACATACACAGGGGGAAAGACTGAAGCTTTCTTT. Amino acid sequence: CASSTYTGGKTEAFF.

The rearrangement joins TRBV27 to TRBJ2-1; D unresolved. Trimming removed 4 bases from V and 4 bases from J, with 11 bases in between. Germline lookup yields CDR1 MNHEY and CDR2 SMNVEV (reference sequence). CDR3 length: 14 amino acids. CDR3 loop: CASSSRALYNEQFF. CDR3 DNA sequence: TGTGCCAGCAGTTCCCGGGCCCTATACAATGAGCAGTTCTTC.

This clone was picked up a small number of times. This rearrangement joins TRBV7-2 to TRBJ1-1; no definite D call. The CDR3 length is 15 residues. With 1 base removed from V and 5 bases from J, the gap between germline ends came to 14 bases. Per germline, CDR1 SGHTA and CDR2 FQGNSA. CDR3 coding DNA: TGTGCCAGCAGCTTAGTGGCCGCGGGGAAAACTGAAGCTTTCTTT. As protein: CASSLVAAGKTEAFF.

In its sample, this clone was seen once. The rearrangement links TRBV4-2 to TRBJ1-1, with 10 bases that match TRBD1. The CDR3 runs 16 residues. V was pared by 2 bases and J by 3 bases, with 6 bases of the junction left unmatched. Germline V gene sequence: CDR1 LGHNA, CDR2 YNFKEQ. CDR3 sequence: CASSQLGQGVDTEAFF. The CDR3 region has the DNA TGTGCCAGCAGCCAATTAGGACAGGGGGTGGACACTGAAGCTTTCTTT.

The chain has TRBV23-1 and TRBJ1-2; D uncertain. TRBV23-1 counts as an open reading frame of uncertain function. V lost 0 bases and J 2 bases, leaving 10 bases between the germline ends. This CDR3 is built from 15 residues. DNA of the CDR3: TGCGCCAGCAGTCAATCTTGGACGGAAAACTATGGCTACACCTTC. Translation gives CASSQSWTENYGYTF.

The rearrangement links TRBV19 to TRBJ1-4; weak D call: TRBD1 (5 bases). The V end was cut by 3 bases, the J end by 4 bases, with 15 bases between. Per the germline V gene, CDR1 is LNHDA and CDR2 is SQIVND (reference sequence). CDR3 size: 16 residues. CDR3 loop: CASSMRGRPGNEKLFF. The CDR3 bases are TGTGCCAGTAGTATGAGGGGACGGCCGGGTAATGAAAAACTGTTTTTT.

The chain combines TRBV4-1 with TRBJ1-2, with a possible D match to TRBD1 (5 bases). This CDR3 region has 14 residues. V was cut by 3 bases and J by 7 bases, with 15 bases left in between. Germline V CDR1 and CDR2: MGHRA, YSYEKL. In DNA, the CDR3 is TGCGCCAGCAGCCAGGGGCCTGGGTTAGGTGGCTACACCTTC. This codes for CASSQGPGLGGYTF.

This chain joins TRBV2 and TRBJ1-5; D is possibly TRBD1 (5 bases). The germline V and J ends were trimmed by 5 bases and 7 bases, with 18 bases remaining between them. The CDR3 extends over 15 amino acids. The germline CDR1 and CDR2 sequences are SNHLY and FYNNEI. CDR3 coding DNA: TGTGCCAGCAGTTACTCTTCAGGGTCGCTCCAGCCCCAGCATTTT. Residues: CASSYSSGSLQPQHF. Supplemented by reference TRBV2 and TRBJ1-5, the full variable domain reads EPEVTQTPSHQVTQMGQEVILRCVPISNHLYFYWYRQILGQKVEFLVSFYNNEISEKSEIFDDQFSVERPDGSNFTLKIRSTKLEDSAMYFCASSYSSGSLQPQHFGDGTRLSIL.

This clone was observed a handful of times. This chain uses TRBV5-1 with TRBJ2-7, with TRBD1 identical over 8 bases. The germline V gene encodes CDR1 SGHRS and CDR2 YFSETQ. This CDR3 has 14 amino acids. V gave up 6 bases and J gave up 5 bases; unmatched junction bases: 10. Here the CDR3 reads CASTRTGPSDEQYF. As DNA, the CDR3 is TGCGCCAGCACCCGGACAGGGCCGAGCGACGAGCAGTACTTC.

This clone was recorded once. The V gene is TRBV7-3, the J gene TRBJ2-3, with TRBD2 matching over 8 bases. Per germline, CDR1 SGHTA and CDR2 FQGTGA. Trimming at V came to 2 bases and at J to 5 bases, leaving 0 bases not matched to a gene. The CDR3 has 13 amino acids. This CDR3 is CASSLREGDTQYF. The CDR3 region has the DNA TGTGCCAGCAGCTTACGGGAGGGAGATACGCAGTATTTT.

J is TRBJ1-2 and V is TRBV6-6; the D gene is possibly TRBD1 (5 bases). Germline CDR1 is MNHNY and CDR2 is SVGAGI (reference sequence). The V gene lost 6 bases and the J gene lost 0 bases, with 11 bases spanning the gap. This CDR3 region has 14 residues. CDR3 loop: CASSRRQTNYGYTF. CDR3 sequence (DNA): TGTGCCAGCAGCAGAAGACAGACTAACTATGGCTACACCTTC.

The gene calls are TRBV18 and TRBJ1-3; 8 nucleotides agree with TRBD1. There are 16 residues in the CDR3. Per germline, CDR1 KGHSH and CDR2 LQKENI. The J segment lost 3 bases and the V segment lost 3 bases, leaving 7 bases of the junction unmatched. CDR3 amino acids: CASSPFPGTGGNTIYF. CDR3 bases: TGTGCCAGCTCACCTTTCCCCGGGACAGGTGGAAACACCATATATTTT. The full variable domain, rest sourced from reference TRBV18 and TRBJ1-3, is NAGVMQNPRHLVRRRGQEARLRCSPMKGHSHVYWYRQLPEEGLKFMVYLQKENIIDESGMPKERFSAEFPKEGPSILRIQQVVRGDSAAYFCASSPFPGTGGNTIYFGEGSWLTVV.

V and J are TRBV11-3 and TRBJ1-1; the D is unclear. Germline assignment: CDR1 SGHNT and CDR2 YENEEA. Trimming took 3 bases from V and 8 from J, leaving 13 bases between them. This CDR3 is built from 13 residues. The CDR3 sequence is CASSLHSTAEAFF. CDR3 DNA sequence: TGTGCCAGCAGCTTGCATTCAACGGCGGAAGCTTTCTTT.

V usage is TRBV9 and J usage is TRBJ2-7, with a possible D match to TRBD1 (6 bases). The length of the CDR3 is 14 residues. Germline CDR1 is SGDLS and CDR2 is YYNGEE. Trimming took 2 bases from V and 3 from J, leaving 12 bases between them. As DNA, the CDR3 is TGTGCCAGCAGCGTGGGCAGGGGAGACTACGAGCAGTACTTC. Encoded protein: CASSVGRGDYEQYF.

This clone occurred once. The V and J genes are TRBV6-2 or TRBV6-3 and TRBJ1-5; D is unclear. Germline V lookup: CDR1 MNHEY, CDR2 SVGEGT. V dropped 6 bases and J dropped 2 bases, with 14 bases sitting between them. The CDR3 is 15 residues long. CDR3 bases: TGTGCCAGCAGCTGGTCCTCCGGGGGCAATCAGCCCCAGCATTTT. It translates to CASSWSSGGNQPQHF.

This sequence joins TRBV27 and TRBJ1-2; 7 bases agree with TRBD1. Germline lookup yields CDR1 MNHEY and CDR2 SMNVEV (reference sequence). J gave up 8 bases and V 3 bases, and 9 bases lay outside the gene matches. This CDR3 is built from 14 residues. For the CDR3, the DNA is TGTGCCAGCAGTTTTGGCCAGGGGGAGCTCGGCTACACCTTC. Translation gives CASSFGQGELGYTF.